The entry below describes one T cell receptor (beta chain). The antigen is unknown. Donors likely had unrecorded immune exposures despite being nominally healthy when sampled. The PCR ran on 60 Vbeta and 13 Jbeta primers. Here immunoSEQ multiplex PCR was the method, and the copy in TCRdb shows in-frame clones only, minus some. The sample shows 95,000 to 150,000 clones, approximately 78% of them seen only once. The data originate from a study of cytomegalovirus exposure and HLA in healthy donors. CDR1 is SGHNT, CDR2 YYREEE, per germline (reference sequence). The CDR3 is 16 residues long. Germline trimming cut 1 base from V and 9 bases from J; bases unmatched to any gene: 9. Findings and limits, study-wide: A later analysis found common viral pathogens apparently linked to several of the most significant clusters. Immune exposure was documented only through CMV serostatus. Later analysis indicated greater clonal expansion among HLA-associated TCR beta chains than among equally common other chains.

The sample was PBMCs. This clonotype originated in a woman aged 30 to 39 in good health and CMV-seronegative. The V and J genes are TRBV5-4 and TRBJ2-1; 11 bases map to TRBD2. DNA of the CDR3: TGTGCCAGCAGCTTGCAACTAGCGGGAGTTCGGGGTGAGCAGTTCTTC. As protein: CASSLQLAGVRGEQFF.